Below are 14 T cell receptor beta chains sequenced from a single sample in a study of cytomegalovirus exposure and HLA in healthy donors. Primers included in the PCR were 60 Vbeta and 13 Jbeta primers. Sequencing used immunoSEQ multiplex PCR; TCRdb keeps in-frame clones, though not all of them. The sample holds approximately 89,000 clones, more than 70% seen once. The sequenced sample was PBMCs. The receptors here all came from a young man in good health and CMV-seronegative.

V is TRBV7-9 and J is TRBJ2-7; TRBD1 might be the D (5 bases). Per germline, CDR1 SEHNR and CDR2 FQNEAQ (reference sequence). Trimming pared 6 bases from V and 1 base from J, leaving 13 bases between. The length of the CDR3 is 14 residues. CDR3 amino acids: CASSKGWVSYEQYF. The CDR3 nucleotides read TGTGCCAGCAGTAAGGGGTGGGTGTCCTACGAGCAGTACTTC.

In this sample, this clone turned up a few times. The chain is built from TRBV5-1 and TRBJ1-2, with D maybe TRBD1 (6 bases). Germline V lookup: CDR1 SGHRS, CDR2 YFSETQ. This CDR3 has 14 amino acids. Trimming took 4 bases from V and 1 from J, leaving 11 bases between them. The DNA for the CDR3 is TGCGCCAGCAGCCCCGGGACACGTAACTATGGCTACACCTTC. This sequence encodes CASSPGTRNYGYTF.

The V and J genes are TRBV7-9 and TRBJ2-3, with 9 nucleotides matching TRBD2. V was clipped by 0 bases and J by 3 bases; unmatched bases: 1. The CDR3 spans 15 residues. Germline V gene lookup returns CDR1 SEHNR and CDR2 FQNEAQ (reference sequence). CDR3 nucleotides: TGTGCCAGCAGCTTAGCAGCGGGGGGTACAGATACGCAGTATTTT. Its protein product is CASSLAAGGTDTQYF.

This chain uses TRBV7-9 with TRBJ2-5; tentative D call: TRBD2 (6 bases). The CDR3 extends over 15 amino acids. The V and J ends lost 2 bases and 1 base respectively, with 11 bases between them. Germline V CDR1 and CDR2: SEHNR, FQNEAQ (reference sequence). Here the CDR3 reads CASSLRAGLQETQYF. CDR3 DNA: TGTGCCAGCAGCTTACGGGCGGGACTCCAAGAGACCCAGTACTTC.

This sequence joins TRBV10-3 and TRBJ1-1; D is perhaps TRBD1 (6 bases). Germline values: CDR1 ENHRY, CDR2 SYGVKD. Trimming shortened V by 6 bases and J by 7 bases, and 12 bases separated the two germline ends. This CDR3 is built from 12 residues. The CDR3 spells CAISLQGIEAFF. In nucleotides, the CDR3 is TGTGCCATCAGCCTACAGGGCATTGAAGCTTTCTTT.

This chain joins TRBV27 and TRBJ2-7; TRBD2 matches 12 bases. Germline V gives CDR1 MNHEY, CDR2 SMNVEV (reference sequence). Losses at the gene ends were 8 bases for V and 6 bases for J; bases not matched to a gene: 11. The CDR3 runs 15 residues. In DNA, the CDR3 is TGTGCCAGCTCCCCCCGACTAGCGGGAGATCGCGAGCAGTACTTC. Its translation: CASSPRLAGDREQYF.

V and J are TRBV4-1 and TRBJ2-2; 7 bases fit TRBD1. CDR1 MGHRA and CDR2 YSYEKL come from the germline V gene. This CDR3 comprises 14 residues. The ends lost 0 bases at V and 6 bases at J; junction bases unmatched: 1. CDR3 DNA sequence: TGCGCCAGCAGCCAAGAACAGGGGCCCGGGGAGCTGTTTTTT. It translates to CASSQEQGPGELFF.

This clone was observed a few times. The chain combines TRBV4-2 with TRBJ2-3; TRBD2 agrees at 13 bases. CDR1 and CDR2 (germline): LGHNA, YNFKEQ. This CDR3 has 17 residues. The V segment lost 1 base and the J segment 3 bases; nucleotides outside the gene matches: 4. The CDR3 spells CASSQVGTSGVTDTQYF. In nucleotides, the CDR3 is TGTGCCAGCAGCCAAGTAGGGACTAGCGGGGTGACAGATACGCAGTATTTT.

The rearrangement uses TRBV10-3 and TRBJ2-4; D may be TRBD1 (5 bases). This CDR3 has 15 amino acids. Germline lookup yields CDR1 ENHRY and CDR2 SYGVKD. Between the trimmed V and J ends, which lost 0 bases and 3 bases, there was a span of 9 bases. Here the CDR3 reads CAISESGTGKNIQYF. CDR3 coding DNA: TGTGCCATCAGTGAGTCGGGTACAGGCAAAAACATTCAGTACTTC.

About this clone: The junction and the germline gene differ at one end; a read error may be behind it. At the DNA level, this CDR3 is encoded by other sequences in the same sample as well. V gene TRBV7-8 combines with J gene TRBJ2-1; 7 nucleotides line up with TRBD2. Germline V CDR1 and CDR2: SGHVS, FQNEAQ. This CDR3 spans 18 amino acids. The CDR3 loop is CASSLAGTGREFYNEQFF. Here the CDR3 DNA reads TGCGCCAGCAGCTTAGCAGGTACGGGGCGGGAGTTCTACAATGAGCAGTTCTTC.

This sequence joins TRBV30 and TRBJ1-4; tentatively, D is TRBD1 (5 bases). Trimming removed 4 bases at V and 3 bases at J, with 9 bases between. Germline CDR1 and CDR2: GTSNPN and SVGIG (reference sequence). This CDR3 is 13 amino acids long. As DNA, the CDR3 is TGTGCCTGGAACAGGAGGGCTAATGAAAAACTGTTTTTT. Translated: CAWNRRANEKLFF.

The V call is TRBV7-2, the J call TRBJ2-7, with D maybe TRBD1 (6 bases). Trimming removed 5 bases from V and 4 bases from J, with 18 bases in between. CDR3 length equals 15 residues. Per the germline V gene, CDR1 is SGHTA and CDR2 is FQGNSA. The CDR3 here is CASSGPPGTTYEQYF. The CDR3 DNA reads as TGTGCCAGCAGCGGACCCCCCGGGACAACTTACGAGCAGTACTTC.

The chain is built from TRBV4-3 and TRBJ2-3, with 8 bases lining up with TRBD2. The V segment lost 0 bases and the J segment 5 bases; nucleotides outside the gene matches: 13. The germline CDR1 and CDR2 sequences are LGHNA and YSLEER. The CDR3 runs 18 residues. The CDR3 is CASSQEWVAGTRGDTQYF. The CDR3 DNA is TGCGCCAGCAGCCAAGAATGGGTAGCGGGGACCCGGGGAGATACGCAGTATTTT.

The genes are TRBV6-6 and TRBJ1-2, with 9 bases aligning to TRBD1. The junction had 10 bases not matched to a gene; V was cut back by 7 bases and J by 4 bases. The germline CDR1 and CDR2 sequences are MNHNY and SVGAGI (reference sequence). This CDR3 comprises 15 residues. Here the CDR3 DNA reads TGTGCCAGCACCTATGACAGGGGGTCTCCCTATGGCTACACCTTC. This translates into CASTYDRGSPYGYTF.